The rows below give T cell receptor beta chains drawn from one sample of a study of T cells in Graves' hyperthyroidism and ophthalmopathy. TCRdb redid the calling of the multiplex PCR reads with MiXCR, one entry per CDR3 protein. The sample holds about 290,000 distinct CDR3 sequences; roughly 13% are singletons and the top ten take 6.5% to 10%. The sample comprised blood. The receptors derive from a woman between 35 and 50 years old with Graves' hyperthyroidism. The CDR3 runs from the conserved cysteine through the conserved F or W. The order of the fields is J gene, clone size, V gene, D gene, CDR3 protein, CDR3 DNA. A D gene is named only where the DNA matches it firmly. The size field is filled for only some rows; it gives once, few, many or a size class.

TRBJ1-1,many,TRBV6-1,-,CASSEAVGRRATEAFF,TGTGCCAGCAGTGAAGCTGTCGGCCGTCGGGCCACTGAAGCTTTCTTT
TRBJ2-1,many,TRBV7-6,TRBD2,CASSYQGGDEQFF,TGTGCCAGCAGCTATCAGGGAGGGGATGAGCAGTTCTTC
TRBJ2-1,-,TRBV20-1,-,CSATVFAAAHNEQFF,TGCAGTGCTACCGTCTTTGCGGCCGCCCACAATGAGCAGTTCTTC
TRBJ2-1,many,TRBV6-1,-,CASGRETDVSSYNEQFF,TGTGCCAGCGGAAGGGAGACAGACGTGAGCTCCTACAATGAGCAGTTCTTC
TRBJ1-6,few,TRBV2,-,CASSVTGPNNSPLHF,TGTGCCAGCAGTGTAACGGGCCCCAATAATTCACCCCTCCACTTT
TRBJ2-6,few,TRBV28,-,CASSFGGYSGANVLTF,TGTGCCAGCAGTTTTGGGGGATACTCTGGGGCCAACGTCCTGACTTTC
TRBJ2-5,-,TRBV24-1,-,CATSDLYGNGKRIEETQYF,TGTGCCACCAGTGATTTATACGGGAATGGCAAGAGGATAGAAGAGACCCAGTACTTC
TRBJ1-1,many,TRBV28,-,CASKLNTEAFF,TGTGCCAGCAAGCTGAACACTGAAGCTTTCTTT
TRBJ2-3,many,TRBV18,-,CASQRTSTDTQYF,TGTGCCAGCCAAAGGACTTCCACAGATACGCAGTATTTT
TRBJ2-4,many,TRBV28,TRBD1,CASSRQGAIVIQYF,TGTGCCAGCAGTCGACAGGGGGCTATTGTCATTCAGTACTTC
TRBJ1-6,-,TRBV5-4,TRBD1,CASSLFPPGTGANSPLHF,TGTGCCAGCAGCTTGTTCCCCCCCGGGACAGGGGCTAATTCACCCCTCCACTTT
TRBJ1-4,many,TRBV28,TRBD1,CASSKGQQEKLFF,TGTGCCAGCAGTAAGGGACAGCAAGAAAAACTGTTTTTT
TRBJ1-1,many,TRBV27,-,CASGPRGGNTEAFF,TGTGCCAGCGGCCCCCGGGGGGGGAACACTGAAGCTTTCTTT
TRBJ2-1,many,TRBV7-8,TRBD2,CASSLLAGVYNEQFF,TGTGCCAGCAGCCTCTTGGCGGGAGTGTACAATGAGCAGTTCTTC
TRBJ2-3,many,TRBV24-1,-,CATSEVGARGDTQYF,TGTGCCACCAGTGAGGTTGGGGCGCGGGGAGATACGCAGTATTTT
TRBJ2-2,few,TRBV20-1,-,CSARRNTGELFF,TGCAGTGCTAGAAGGAACACCGGGGAGCTGTTTTTT
TRBJ2-4,few,TRBV2,-,CASSGDGNIQYF,TGTGCCAGCAGTGGGGACGGAAACATTCAGTACTTC
TRBJ2-1,-,TRBV19,TRBD2,CASSLGLAGGGVYSEQFF,TGTGCCAGTAGTCTCGGACTAGCGGGAGGGGGGGTGTATAGTGAGCAGTTCTTC
TRBJ1-6,once,TRBV5-1,-,CASSLDRERSPLHF,TGCGCCAGCAGCTTGGACAGGGAGCGTTCACCCCTCCACTTT
TRBJ2-1,many,TRBV13,-,CASSDSRRRTGEQFF,TGTGCCAGCAGCGACTCCCGGCGGAGGACTGGGGAGCAGTTCTTC
TRBJ2-2,few,TRBV29-1,TRBD1,CSVFSDRGNSGELFF,TGCAGCGTTTTCTCGGACAGGGGTAATTCCGGGGAGCTGTTTTTT
TRBJ2-5,few,TRBV3-1,-,CASSQEGRARETQYF,TGTGCCAGCAGCCAAGAGGGTCGGGCCAGGGAGACCCAGTACTTC
TRBJ1-2,many,TRBV19,TRBD1,CASSPGTGGNYGYTF,TGTGCCAGTAGCCCCGGTACAGGGGGTAACTATGGCTACACCTTC
TRBJ2-5,many,TRBV10-3,-,CAISVGETQYF,TGTGCCATCAGTGTGGGAGAGACCCAGTACTTC
TRBJ2-5,many,TRBV7-2,-,CASSGVQGTQYF,TGTGCCAGCTCGGGTGTCCAAGGGACCCAGTACTTC
TRBJ2-3,few,TRBV4-2,-,CASSQNLEGTQYF,TGTGCCAGCAGCCAGAATTTGGAGGGTACGCAGTATTTT
TRBJ2-6,many,TRBV5-1,-,CASSLAQDSGANVLTF,TGCGCCAGCAGCTTGGCCCAGGACTCTGGGGCCAACGTCCTGACTTTC
TRBJ2-3,many,TRBV12-5,-,CASGLTTDTQYF,TGTGCTAGTGGTTTGACAACAGATACGCAGTATTTT
TRBJ2-5,-,TRBV19,-,CASSMLHRQETQYF,TGTGCCAGTAGTATGCTACACCGCCAAGAGACCCAGTACTTC
TRBJ1-2,many,TRBV28,-,CASRVIGGDNYGYTF,TGTGCCAGCAGGGTGATCGGAGGGGATAACTATGGCTACACCTTC
TRBJ2-7,many,TRBV20-1,TRBD2,CSARREGGPSYEQYF,TGCAGTGCTAGGAGGGAGGGCGGTCCCTCCTACGAGCAGTACTTC
TRBJ1-1,many,TRBV28,-,CASRWAGNTEAFF,TGTGCCAGCAGGTGGGCGGGGAACACTGAAGCTTTCTTT
TRBJ2-2,-,TRBV3-1,-,CASSRRGGNTGELFF,TGTGCCAGCAGCCGGAGGGGCGGGAACACCGGGGAGCTGTTTTTT
TRBJ2-5,many,TRBV28,TRBD2,CASSVWGRAARETQYF,TGTGCCAGCAGTGTCTGGGGGAGGGCCGCTAGGGAGACCCAGTACTTC
TRBJ1-2,many,TRBV20-1,-,CSARDPGYIGYTF,TGCAGTGCTAGAGATCCGGGTTATATTGGCTACACCTTC
TRBJ1-6,-,TRBV29-1,-,CSVEARKCLYSYNSPLHF,TGCAGCGTTGAAGCGAGGAAGTGTCTTTACTCCTATAATTCACCCCTCCACTTT
TRBJ1-2,many,TRBV28,-,CASSLSPDRHGYTF,TGTGCCAGCAGTCTAAGCCCTGACAGACATGGCTACACCTTC
TRBJ1-5,many,TRBV18,-,CASSPGSNQPQHF,TGTGCCAGCAGCCCCGGTAGCAATCAGCCCCAGCATTTT
TRBJ1-1,many,TRBV6-1,TRBD1,CASSEEGTGGTEAFF,TGTGCCAGCAGTGAAGAAGGGACAGGGGGCACTGAAGCTTTCTTT
TRBJ1-5,many,TRBV6-1,-,CASSPSEFSNQPQHF,TGTGCCAGCAGTCCTTCGGAGTTTAGCAATCAGCCCCAGCATTTT
TRBJ1-1,many,TRBV29-1,TRBD1,CSVKGQPNTEAFF,TGCAGCGTTAAGGGACAGCCGAACACTGAAGCTTTCTTT
TRBJ2-7,many,TRBV2,-,CASGPGVQREQYF,TGTGCCAGCGGGCCGGGAGTGCAGCGCGAGCAGTACTTC
TRBJ1-6,-,TRBV27,-,CASTDLFSPLHF,TGTGCCAGCACCGACCTGTTTTCACCCCTCCACTTT
TRBJ2-1,few,TRBV20-1,TRBD2,CSASRGRYNEQFF,TGCAGTGCTAGTCGCGGGAGGTACAATGAGCAGTTCTTC
TRBJ1-5,many,TRBV9,-,CASSVGTMNQPQHF,TGTGCCAGCAGCGTGGGCACGATGAATCAGCCCCAGCATTTT